The clone carrying this T cell receptor beta chain has just a few counts. This sample was included in a study of T cell changes during pregnancy in multiple sclerosis. The method was immunoSEQ multiplex PCR; TCRdb's version includes in-frame clones alone and lacks a portion of them. Of tens of thousands of clones in the sample, about nine tenths are singletons; the top ten hold 0.73%. V was clipped by 2 bases and J by 0 bases, with 8 bases between them. The CDR3 has 14 amino acids. CDR1 and CDR2 (germline): KGHSH, LQKENI. This receptor was identified in a female donor with multiple sclerosis, enrolled in a pregnancy study. V is TRBV18 and J is TRBJ2-7; possibly TRBD2 for D (6 bases). The sample consisted of CD4+ T cells from peripheral blood mononuclear cells, taken before pregnancy. The chain's CDR3 is CASSPSGGSYEQYF. DNA of the CDR3: TGTGCCAGCTCACCATCCGGGGGCTCCTACGAGCAGTACTTC.